These 4 T cell receptor beta chains were sequenced from one sample in a study of spatial heterogeneity in lung cancer. TCRdb re-analysed the 5' RACE reads in MiXCR, keeping a single row per CDR3 protein. Of roughly 46,000 distinct CDR3 sequences in the sample, about 10% were seen once. Time point here: blood at routine non-recurrence follow-up after resection. This specimen was PBMCs, taken at follow-up. The receptors stem from a male donor with early-stage non-small cell lung cancer.

This clonotype was seen at least ten times. V and J are TRBV12-3 or TRBV12-4 and TRBJ1-1; 7 bases are shared with TRBD1. The CDR3 runs 15 residues. The trim removed 4 bases at V and 0 bases at J, leaving 5 bases unmatched. The CDR3 region is CASSSLDRLNTEAFF. The DNA of the CDR3 is TGTGCCAGCAGTTCCTTGGACAGGCTGAACACTGAAGCTTTCTTT.

This clonotype occurred many times. V is TRBV5-1 and J is TRBJ2-2; 8 positions match TRBD1. The CDR3 is 16 residues long. Germline loops: CDR1 SGHRS, CDR2 YFSETQ. J gave up 4 bases and V 4 bases, and 9 bases lay outside the gene matches. CDR3 loop: CASSTRDRGPTGELFF. DNA of the CDR3: TGCGCCAGCAGCACACGAGACAGGGGCCCCACCGGGGAGCTGTTTTTT.

The chain combines TRBV28 with TRBJ1-1; D is undetermined. V lost 2 bases and J 3 bases, leaving 4 bases between the germline ends. This CDR3 is 12 amino acids long. Germline loops: CDR1 MDHEN, CDR2 SYDVKM. CDR3 sequence reads: CASSLMDTEAFF. The CDR3 DNA reads as TGTGCCAGCAGTTTAATGGACACTGAAGCTTTCTTT. Complete variable domain (other parts from reference TRBV28 and TRBJ1-1): DVKVTQSSRYLVKRTGEKVFLECVQDMDHENMFWYRQDPGLGLRLIYFSYDVKMKEKGDIPEGYSVSREKKERFSLILESASTNQTSMYLCASSLMDTEAFFGQGTRLTVV.

This clonotype was seen a few times. The chain couples TRBV29-1 to TRBJ2-3, with 7 bases that match TRBD2. The CDR3 extends over 15 amino acids. Per the germline V gene, CDR1 is SQVTM and CDR2 is ANQGSEA. V lost 0 bases and J lost 1; bases outside the gene matches: 4. The CDR3 loop reads CSVEDVLARTDTQYF. The CDR3, as DNA: TGCAGCGTTGAAGATGTACTAGCGCGCACAGATACGCAGTATTTT.